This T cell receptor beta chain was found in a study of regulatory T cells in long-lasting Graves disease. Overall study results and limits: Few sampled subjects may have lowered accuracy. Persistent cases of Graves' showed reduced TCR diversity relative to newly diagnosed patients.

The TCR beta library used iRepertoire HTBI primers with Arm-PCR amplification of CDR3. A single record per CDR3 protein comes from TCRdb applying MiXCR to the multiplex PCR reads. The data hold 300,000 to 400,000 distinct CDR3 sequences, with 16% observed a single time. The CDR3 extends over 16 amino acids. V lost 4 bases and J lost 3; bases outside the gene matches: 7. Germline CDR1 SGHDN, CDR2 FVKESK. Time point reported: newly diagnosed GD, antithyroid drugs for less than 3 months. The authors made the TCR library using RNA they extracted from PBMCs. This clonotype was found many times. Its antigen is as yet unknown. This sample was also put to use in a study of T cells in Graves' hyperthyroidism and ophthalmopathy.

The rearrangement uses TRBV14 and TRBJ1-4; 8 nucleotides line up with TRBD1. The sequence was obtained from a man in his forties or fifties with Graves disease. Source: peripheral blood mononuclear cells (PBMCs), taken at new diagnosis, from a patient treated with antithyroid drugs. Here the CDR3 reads CASSPGQGSANEKLFF. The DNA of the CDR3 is TGTGCCAGCAGCCCCGGACAGGGCTCGGCTAATGAAAAACTGTTTTTT.